The 2 T cell receptor beta chains below come from one sample, sequenced in a study of blood T cell repertoires in COVID-19 (dated by TCRdb to the early 2020s). Libraries were built with the immunoSEQ multiplex PCR assay. TCRdb stores this immuneACCESS table with in-frame sequences only. Part of the clones is absent; in the studies checked, under half of the shortfall reflects unresolved V genes, and no reason is known for the rest. In this sample the table shows about 440,000 clones, about 92% of which occur a single time. The top ten hold 0.6% of the sample. What was sequenced was PBMCs or T cells enriched from blood (not recorded which). All receptors come from a man aged 18 to 29 who had recovered from COVID-19.

The gene calls are TRBV9 and TRBJ2-5, with 14 bases fitting TRBD2. The CDR3 is 15 residues long. Germline V lookup: CDR1 SGDLS, CDR2 YYNGEE. Trimming removed 4 bases from V and 5 bases from J; junction bases left unmatched: 4. The CDR3 bases are TGTGCCAGCAGCCCGGGACTAGCGGGAGCTGAGACCCAGTACTTC. This encodes CASSPGLAGAETQYF.

The J gene is TRBJ2-5, the V gene TRBV6-5, with D possibly TRBD2 on 6 matching bases. The V gene's germline CDR1 is MNHEY and CDR2 SVGAGI. The CDR3 extends over 14 amino acids. V lost 6 bases to trimming and J lost 3 bases, with 14 bases between them. As DNA, the CDR3 is TGTGCCAGCAGCCACAACGGGGGAGAAGAGACCCAGTACTTC. Translated, it gives CASSHNGGEETQYF.